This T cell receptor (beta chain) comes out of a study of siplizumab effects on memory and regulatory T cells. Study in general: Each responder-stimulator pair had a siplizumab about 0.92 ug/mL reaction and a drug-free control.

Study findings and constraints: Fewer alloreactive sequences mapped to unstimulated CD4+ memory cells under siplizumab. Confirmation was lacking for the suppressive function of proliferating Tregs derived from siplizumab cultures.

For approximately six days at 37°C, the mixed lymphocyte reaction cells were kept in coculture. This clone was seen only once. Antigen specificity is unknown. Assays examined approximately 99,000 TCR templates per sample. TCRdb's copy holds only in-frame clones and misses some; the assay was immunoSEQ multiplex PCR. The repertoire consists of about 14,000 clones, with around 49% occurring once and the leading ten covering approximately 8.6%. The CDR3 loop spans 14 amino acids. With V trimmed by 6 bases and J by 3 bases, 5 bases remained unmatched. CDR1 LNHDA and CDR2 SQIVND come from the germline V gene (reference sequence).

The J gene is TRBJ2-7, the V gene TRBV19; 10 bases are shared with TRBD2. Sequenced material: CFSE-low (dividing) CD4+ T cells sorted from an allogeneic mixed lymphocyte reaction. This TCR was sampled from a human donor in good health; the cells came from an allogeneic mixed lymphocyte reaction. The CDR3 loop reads CASRPSSGSYEQYF. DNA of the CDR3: TGTGCCAGTAGGCCGTCTAGCGGGAGCTACGAGCAGTACTTC.